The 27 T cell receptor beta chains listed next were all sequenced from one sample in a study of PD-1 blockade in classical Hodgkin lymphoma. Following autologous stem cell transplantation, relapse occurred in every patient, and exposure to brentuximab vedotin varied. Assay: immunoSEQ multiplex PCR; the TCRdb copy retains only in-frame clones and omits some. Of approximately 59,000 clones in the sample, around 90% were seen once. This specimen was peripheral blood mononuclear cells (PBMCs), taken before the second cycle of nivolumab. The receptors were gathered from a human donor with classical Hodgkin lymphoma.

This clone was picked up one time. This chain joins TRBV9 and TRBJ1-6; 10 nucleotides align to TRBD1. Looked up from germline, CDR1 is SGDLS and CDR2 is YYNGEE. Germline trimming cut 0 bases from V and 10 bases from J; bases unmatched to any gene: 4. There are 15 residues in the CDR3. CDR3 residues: CASSVEGTGDSPLHF. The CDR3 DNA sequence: TGTGCCAGCAGCGTAGAGGGGACAGGGGACTCACCCCTCCACTTT. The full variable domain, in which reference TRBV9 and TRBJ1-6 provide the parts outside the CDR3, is DSGVTQTPKHLITATGQRVTLRCSPRSGDLSVYWYQQSLDQGLQFLIQYYNGEERAKGNILERFSAQQFPDLHSELNLSSLELGDSALYFCASSVEGTGDSPLHFGNGTRLTVT.

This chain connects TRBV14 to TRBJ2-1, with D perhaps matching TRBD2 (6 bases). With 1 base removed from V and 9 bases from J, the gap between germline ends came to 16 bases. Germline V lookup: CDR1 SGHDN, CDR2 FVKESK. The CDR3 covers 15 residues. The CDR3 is CASSQGRREWGEQFF. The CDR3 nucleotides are TGTGCCAGCAGCCAAGGACGCCGGGAGTGGGGTGAGCAGTTCTTC.

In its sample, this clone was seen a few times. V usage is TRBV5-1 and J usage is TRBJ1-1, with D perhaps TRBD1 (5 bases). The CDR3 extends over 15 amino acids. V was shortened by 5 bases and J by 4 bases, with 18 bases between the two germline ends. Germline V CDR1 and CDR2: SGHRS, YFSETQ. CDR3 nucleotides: TGCGCCAGCAGTCCCTTCGGGGGAGACGGCACTGAAGCTTTCTTT. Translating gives CASSPFGGDGTEAFF.

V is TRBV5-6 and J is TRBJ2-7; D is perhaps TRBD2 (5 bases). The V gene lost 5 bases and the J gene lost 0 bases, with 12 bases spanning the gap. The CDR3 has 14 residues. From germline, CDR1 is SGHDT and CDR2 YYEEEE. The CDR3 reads CASRTMGSSYEQYF. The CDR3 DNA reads TGTGCCAGCAGGACAATGGGGAGCTCCTACGAGCAGTACTTC.

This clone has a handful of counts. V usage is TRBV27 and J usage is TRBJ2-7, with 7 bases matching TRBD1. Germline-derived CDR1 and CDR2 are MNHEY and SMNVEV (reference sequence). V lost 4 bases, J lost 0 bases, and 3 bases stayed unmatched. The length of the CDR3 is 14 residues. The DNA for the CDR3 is TGTGCCAGCAGTTCGGGACAGCCCTCCTACGAGCAGTACTTC. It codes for CASSSGQPSYEQYF.

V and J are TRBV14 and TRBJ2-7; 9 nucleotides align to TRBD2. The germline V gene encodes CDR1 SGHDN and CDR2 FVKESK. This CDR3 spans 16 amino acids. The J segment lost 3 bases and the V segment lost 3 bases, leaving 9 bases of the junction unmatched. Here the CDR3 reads CASSHSAGGYFYEQYF. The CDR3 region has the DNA TGTGCCAGCAGCCATTCTGCGGGGGGGTACTTCTACGAGCAGTACTTC.

In nucleotides, the CDR3 is TGTGCCAGCAGTTTAGTGGGCGGGGAGCTGTTTTTT. This encodes CASSLVGGELFF. This chain uses TRBV27 with TRBJ2-2, with no clear D. V was clipped by 2 bases and J by 7 bases, with 5 bases between them. The germline CDR1 and CDR2 sequences are MNHEY and SMNVEV (reference sequence). The CDR3 spans 12 residues.

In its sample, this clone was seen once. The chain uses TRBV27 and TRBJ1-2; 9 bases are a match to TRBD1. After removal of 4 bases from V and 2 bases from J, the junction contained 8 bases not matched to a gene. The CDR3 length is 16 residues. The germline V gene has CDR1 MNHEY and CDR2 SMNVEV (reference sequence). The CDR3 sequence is CASSSDGQGWNYGYTF. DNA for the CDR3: TGTGCCAGCAGTTCCGACGGACAGGGGTGGAACTATGGCTACACCTTC.

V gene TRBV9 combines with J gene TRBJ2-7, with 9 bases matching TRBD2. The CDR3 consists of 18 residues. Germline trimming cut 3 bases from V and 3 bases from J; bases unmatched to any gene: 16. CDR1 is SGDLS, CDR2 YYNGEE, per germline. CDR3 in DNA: TGTGCCAGCAGCGGCAGACCGGGACTAGCTTCGTCTCACTACGAGCAGTACTTC. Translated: CASSGRPGLASSHYEQYF.

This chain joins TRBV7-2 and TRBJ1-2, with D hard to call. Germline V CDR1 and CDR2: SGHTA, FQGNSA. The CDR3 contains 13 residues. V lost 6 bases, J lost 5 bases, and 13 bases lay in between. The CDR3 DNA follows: TGTGCCAGCAGTGAAGGCGGGTTTTATGGCTACACCTTC. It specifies CASSEGGFYGYTF.

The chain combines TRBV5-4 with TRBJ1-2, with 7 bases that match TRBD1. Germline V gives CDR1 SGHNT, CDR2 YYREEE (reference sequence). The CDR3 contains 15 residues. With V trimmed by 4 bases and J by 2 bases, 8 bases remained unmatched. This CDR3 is CASSLDRVLNYGYTF. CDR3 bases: TGTGCCAGCAGCCTTGACAGGGTGCTCAACTATGGCTACACCTTC.

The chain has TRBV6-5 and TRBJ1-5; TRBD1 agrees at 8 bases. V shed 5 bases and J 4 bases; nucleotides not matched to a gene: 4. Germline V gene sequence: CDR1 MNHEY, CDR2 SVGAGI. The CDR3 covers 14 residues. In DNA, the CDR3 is TGTGCCAGCAGTCCTGACAGGGGTAATCAGCCCCAGCATTTT. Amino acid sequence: CASSPDRGNQPQHF.

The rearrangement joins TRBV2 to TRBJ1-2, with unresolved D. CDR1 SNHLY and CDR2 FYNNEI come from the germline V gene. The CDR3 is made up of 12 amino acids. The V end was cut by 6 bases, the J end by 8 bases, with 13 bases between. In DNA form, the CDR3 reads TGTGCCAGCAGGCTCGAGTTCGGGGGCTACACCTTC. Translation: CASRLEFGGYTF. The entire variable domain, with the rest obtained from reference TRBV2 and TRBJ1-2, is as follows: EPEVTQTPSHQVTQMGQEVILRCVPISNHLYFYWYRQILGQKVEFLVSFYNNEISEKSEIFDDQFSVERPDGSNFTLKIRSTKLEDSAMYFCASRLEFGGYTFGSGTRLTVV.

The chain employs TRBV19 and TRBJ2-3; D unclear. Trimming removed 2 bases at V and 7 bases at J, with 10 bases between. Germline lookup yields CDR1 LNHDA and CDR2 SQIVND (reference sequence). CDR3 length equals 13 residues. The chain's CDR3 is CASSIPLDHTQYF. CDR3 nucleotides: TGTGCCAGTAGTATACCCCTCGATCATACGCAGTATTTT.

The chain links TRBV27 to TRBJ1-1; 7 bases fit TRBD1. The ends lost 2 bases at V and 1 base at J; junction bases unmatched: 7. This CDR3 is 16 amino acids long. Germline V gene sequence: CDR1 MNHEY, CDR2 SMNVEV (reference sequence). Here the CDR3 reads CASSLTFGQANTEAFF. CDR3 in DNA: TGTGCCAGCAGTTTAACCTTCGGACAGGCGAACACTGAAGCTTTCTTT.

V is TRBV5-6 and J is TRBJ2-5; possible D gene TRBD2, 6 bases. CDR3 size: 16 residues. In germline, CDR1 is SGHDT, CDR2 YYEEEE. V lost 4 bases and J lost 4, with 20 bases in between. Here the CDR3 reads CASSPRTTRSVETQYF. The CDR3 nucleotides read TGTGCCAGCAGCCCTAGAACGACTAGATCGGTAGAGACCCAGTACTTC.

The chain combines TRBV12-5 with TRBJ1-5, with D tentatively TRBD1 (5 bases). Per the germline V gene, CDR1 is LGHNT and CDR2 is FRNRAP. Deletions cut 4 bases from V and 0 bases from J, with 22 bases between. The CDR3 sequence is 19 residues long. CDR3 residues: CASGSYLGQGGHSNQPQHF. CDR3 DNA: TGTGCTAGTGGTTCCTACCTCGGCCAGGGCGGACATAGCAATCAGCCCCAGCATTTT.

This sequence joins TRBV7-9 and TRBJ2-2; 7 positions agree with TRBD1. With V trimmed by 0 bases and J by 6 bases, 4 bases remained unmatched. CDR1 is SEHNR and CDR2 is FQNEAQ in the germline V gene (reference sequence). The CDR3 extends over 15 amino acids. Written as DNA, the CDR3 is TGTGCCAGCAGCTTAGCGACAGGGAGCGCCGGGGAGCTGTTTTTT. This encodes CASSLATGSAGELFF.

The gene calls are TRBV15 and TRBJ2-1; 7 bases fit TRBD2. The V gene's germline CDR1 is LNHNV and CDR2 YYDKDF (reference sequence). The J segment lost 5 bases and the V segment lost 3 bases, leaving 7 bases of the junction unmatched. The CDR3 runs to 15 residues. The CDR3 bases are TGTGCCACCAGCAGGAGCGGGACTCTAAACAATGAGCAGTTCTTC. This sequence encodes CATSRSGTLNNEQFF.

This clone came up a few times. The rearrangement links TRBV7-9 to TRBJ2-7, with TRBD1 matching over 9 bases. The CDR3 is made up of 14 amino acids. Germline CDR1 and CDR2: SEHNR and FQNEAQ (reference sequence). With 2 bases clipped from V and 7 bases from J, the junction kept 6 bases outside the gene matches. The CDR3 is CASSLLTGGEEQYF. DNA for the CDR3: TGTGCCAGCAGCTTATTAACAGGGGGCGAGGAGCAGTACTTC.

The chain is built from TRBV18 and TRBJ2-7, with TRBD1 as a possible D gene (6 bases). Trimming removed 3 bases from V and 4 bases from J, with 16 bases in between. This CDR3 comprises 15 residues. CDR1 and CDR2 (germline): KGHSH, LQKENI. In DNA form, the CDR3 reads TGTGCCAGCTCACCTAGCCTCACAGGGAGTTACGAGCAGTACTTC. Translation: CASSPSLTGSYEQYF.

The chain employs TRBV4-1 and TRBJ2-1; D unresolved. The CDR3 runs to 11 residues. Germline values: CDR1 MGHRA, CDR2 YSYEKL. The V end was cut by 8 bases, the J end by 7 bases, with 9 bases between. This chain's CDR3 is CASQGPNEQFF. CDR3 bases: TGCGCCAGCCAAGGGCCAAATGAGCAGTTCTTC.

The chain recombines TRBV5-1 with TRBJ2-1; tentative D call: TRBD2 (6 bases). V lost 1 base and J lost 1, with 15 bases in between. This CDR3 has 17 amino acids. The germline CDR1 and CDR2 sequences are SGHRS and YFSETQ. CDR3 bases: TGCGCCAGCAGCTTGCGGACCGGACTACCTTCCTACAATGAGCAGTTCTTC. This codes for CASSLRTGLPSYNEQFF.

CDR3 sequence (DNA): TGTGCCAGCAGTTTAACCGGGACTAGCGGGAGGGTCGGGGAGCTGTTTTTT. This sequence encodes CASSLTGTSGRVGELFF. This rearrangement joins TRBV28 to TRBJ2-2, with 16 bases fitting TRBD2. There are 17 residues in the CDR3. Trimming took 2 bases from V and 7 from J; bases not matched to a gene: 4. Germline V gives CDR1 MDHEN, CDR2 SYDVKM.

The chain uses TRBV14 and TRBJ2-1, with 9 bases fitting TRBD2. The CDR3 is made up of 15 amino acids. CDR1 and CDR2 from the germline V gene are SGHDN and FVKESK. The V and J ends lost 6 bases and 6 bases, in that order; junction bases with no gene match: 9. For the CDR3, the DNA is TGTGCCAGCAGTTTGACTAGCGGCCGACTCAATGAGCAGTTCTTC. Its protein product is CASSLTSGRLNEQFF.

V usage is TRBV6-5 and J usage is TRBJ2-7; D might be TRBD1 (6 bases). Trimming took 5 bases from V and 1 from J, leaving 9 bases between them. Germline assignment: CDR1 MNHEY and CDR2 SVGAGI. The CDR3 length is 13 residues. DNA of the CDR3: TGTGCCAGCAGTATCACAGGGTCCTACGAGCAGTACTTC. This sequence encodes CASSITGSYEQYF.

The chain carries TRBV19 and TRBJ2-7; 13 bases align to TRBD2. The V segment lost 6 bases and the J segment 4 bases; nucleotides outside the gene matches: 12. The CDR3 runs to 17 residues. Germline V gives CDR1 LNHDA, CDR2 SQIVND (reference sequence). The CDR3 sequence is CASSEIGRTSGSYEQYF. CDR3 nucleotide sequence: TGTGCCAGTAGCGAAATAGGTAGGACTAGCGGGAGTTACGAGCAGTACTTC.